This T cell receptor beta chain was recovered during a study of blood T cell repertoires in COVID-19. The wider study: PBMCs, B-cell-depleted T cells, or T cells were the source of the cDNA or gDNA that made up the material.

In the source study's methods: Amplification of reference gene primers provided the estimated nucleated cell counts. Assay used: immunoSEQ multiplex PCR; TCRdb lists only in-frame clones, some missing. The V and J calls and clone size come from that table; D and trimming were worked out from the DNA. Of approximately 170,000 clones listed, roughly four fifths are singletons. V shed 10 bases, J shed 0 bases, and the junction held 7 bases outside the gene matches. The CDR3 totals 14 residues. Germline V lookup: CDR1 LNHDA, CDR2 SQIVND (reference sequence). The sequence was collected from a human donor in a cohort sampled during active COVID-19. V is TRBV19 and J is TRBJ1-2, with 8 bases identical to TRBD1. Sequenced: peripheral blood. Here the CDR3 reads CATATGGTNYGYTF. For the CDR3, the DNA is TGTGCCACCGCTACAGGGGGAACTAACTATGGCTACACCTTC. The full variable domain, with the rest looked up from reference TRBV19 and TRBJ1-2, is DGGITQSPKYLFRKEGQNVTLSCEQNLNHDAMYWYRQDPGQGLRLIYYSQIVNDFQKGDIAEGYSVSREKKESFPLTVTSAQKNPTAFYLCATATGGTNYGYTFGSGTRLTVV.